This T cell receptor (beta chain) was sequenced for a study of molecular identifiers for immune sequencing clone quantification. Study-wide findings and caveats: Researchers reportedly could pick up spiked Jurkat TCR RNA from one cell mixed into about a million naive cells. More than 99% of effector molecules, versus under 1% of naive-cell molecules, belonged to clones above 20 RNA copies.

This clonotype appeared many times. The antigen remains undetermined. Trimming took off 7 bases at V and 6 bases at J, with 16 bases between the two ends. There are 13 residues in the CDR3. Germline CDR1 and CDR2: MNHNY and SVGAGI (reference sequence). Based on a CD8+CD4-CCR7+CD45RA+ profile, naive CD8 T cells were sorted. TCRdb reanalysed the PCR reads using MiXCR and keeps one entry per CDR3 protein. This sample yields a few hundred thousand distinct CDR3 sequences, of which about 20% are seen a single time; around 0.86% belongs to the top ten. Sequences were obtained from naive CD8+ T cells from blood, with Jurkat cell RNA spiked in. Regarding subset: FACS-sorted CD8+CD4-CCR7+CD45RA+ naive T cells. The chain carries TRBV6-6 and TRBJ2-7; no definite D call. The clonotype originates from a human donor in good health. Some libraries in this study had Jurkat cell RNA spiked in. The CDR3 spells CASTSGSIVEQYF. As DNA, the CDR3 is TGTGCCAGCACCTCTGGGTCGATAGTCGAGCAGTACTTC.